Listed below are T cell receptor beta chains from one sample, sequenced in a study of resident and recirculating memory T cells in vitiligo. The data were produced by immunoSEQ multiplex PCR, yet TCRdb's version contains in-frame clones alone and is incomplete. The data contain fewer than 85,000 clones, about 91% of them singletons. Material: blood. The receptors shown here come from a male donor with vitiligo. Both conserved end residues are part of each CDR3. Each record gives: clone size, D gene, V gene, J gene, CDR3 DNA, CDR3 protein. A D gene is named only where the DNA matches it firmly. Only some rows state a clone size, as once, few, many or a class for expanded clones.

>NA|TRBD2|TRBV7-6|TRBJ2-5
TGTGCCAGCAGCTTAGGGACTAGCGGCCAAGAGACCCAGTACTTC
CASSLGTSGQETQYF
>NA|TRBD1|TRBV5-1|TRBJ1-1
TGCGCCAGCAGCTTGGAGGACAGGGGCTCCACTGAAGCTTTCTTT
CASSLEDRGSTEAFF
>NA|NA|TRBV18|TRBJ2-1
TGTGCCAGCTCATCAAGACAGGCTGGGGGCGATGAGCAGTTCTTC
CASSSRQAGGDEQFF
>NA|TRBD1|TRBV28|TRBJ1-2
TGTGCCAGCAAGAGACAGGGGGGAGATGGCTACACCTTC
CASKRQGGDGYTF
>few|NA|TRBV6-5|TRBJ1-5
TGTGCCAGCGGGGAGACCGTTCAGCCCCAGCATTTT
CASGETVQPQHF
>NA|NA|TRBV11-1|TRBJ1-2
TGTGCCAGCAGCTTAGATTCTGGGCGAGGCTACACCTTC
CASSLDSGRGYTF
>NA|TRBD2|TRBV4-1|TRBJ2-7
TGCGCCAGCAGCCCCCAGTTCGCGCGGGAGGTCTACGAGCAGTACTTC
CASSPQFAREVYEQYF
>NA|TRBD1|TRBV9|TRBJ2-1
TGTGCCAGCAGCGTCGGGACAGGGGAATACAATGAGCAGTTCTTC
CASSVGTGEYNEQFF
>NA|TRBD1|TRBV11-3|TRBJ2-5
TGTGCCAGCAGCTCCGGACAGGGGGCTGAGACCCAGTACTTC
CASSSGQGAETQYF
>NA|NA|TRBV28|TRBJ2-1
TGTGCCAGCAGCAATCTCCGGGGTGAGCAGTTCTTC
CASSNLRGEQFF
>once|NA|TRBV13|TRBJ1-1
TGTGCCAGCAGCCTACTTCCAACCACTGAAGCTTTCTTT
CASSLLPTTEAFF